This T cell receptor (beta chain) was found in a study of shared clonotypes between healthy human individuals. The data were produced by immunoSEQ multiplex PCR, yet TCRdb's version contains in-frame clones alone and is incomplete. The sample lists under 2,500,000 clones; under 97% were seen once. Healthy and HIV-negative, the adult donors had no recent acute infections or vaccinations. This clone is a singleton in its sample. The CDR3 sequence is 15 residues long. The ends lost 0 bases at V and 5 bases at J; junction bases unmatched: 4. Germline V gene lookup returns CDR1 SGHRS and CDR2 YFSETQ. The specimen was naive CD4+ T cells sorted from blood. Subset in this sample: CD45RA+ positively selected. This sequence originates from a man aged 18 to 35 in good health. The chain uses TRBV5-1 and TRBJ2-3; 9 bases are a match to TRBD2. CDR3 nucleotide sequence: TGCGCCAGCAGCTTGGGCGGGAGGGCCGTAGATACGCAGTATTTT. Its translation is CASSLGGRAVDTQYF.